This TCR beta chain was found in a study of blood T cell repertoires in COVID-19. Overall study context: Donors in the United States, Italy and Spain gave samples during acute or convalescent COVID-19. The cDNA or gDNA used as material had been derived from T cells, B-cell-depleted T cells, or PBMCs.

CDR1 and CDR2 from the germline V gene are LGHNA and YSLEER. The CDR3 has 16 amino acids. The ends lost 3 bases at V and 2 bases at J; junction bases unmatched: 7. Original processing methods: Scientists estimated how many nucleated cells there were by amplifying reference gene primers. The assay was immunoSEQ multiplex PCR, and TCRdb's table has in-frame clones only and misses some. That table supplies the V and J calls and clone size; D and trimming were determined from the DNA. The sample gives 62,000 or so clones, 80% to 90% of which show up once; about 8.9% is in the top ten. Material for sequencing was peripheral blood. The origin of this receptor is a man between 45 and 60 years old with active COVID-19. This chain connects TRBV4-3 to TRBJ1-5; 7 bases are shared with TRBD1. CDR3 residues: CASSHNYQGGNQPQHF. The CDR3 DNA reads TGCGCCAGCAGCCACAACTACCAGGGGGGCAATCAGCCCCAGCATTTT.